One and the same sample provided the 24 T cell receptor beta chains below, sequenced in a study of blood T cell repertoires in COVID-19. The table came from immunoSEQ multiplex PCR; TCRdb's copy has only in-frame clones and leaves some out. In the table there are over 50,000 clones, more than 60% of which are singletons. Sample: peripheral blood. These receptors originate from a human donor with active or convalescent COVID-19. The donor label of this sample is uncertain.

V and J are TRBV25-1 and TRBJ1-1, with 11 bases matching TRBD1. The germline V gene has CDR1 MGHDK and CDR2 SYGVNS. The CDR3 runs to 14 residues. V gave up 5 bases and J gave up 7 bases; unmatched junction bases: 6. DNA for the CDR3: TGTGCCAGCAGTCTACGGACAGGGGGCGATGAAGCTTTCTTT. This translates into CASSLRTGGDEAFF. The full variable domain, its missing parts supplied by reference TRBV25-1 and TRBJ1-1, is EADIYQTPRYLVIGTGKKITLECSQTMGHDKMYWYQQDPGMELHLIHYSYGVNSTEKGDLSSESTVSRIRTEHFPLTLESARPSHTSQYLCASSLRTGGDEAFFGQGTRLTVV.

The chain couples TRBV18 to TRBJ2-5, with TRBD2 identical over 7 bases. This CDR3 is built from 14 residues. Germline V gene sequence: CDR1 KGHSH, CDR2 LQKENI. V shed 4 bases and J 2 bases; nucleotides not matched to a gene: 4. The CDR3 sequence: CASSRGGGQETQYF. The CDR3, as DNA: TGTGCCAGCTCACGGGGCGGGGGACAAGAGACCCAGTACTTC.

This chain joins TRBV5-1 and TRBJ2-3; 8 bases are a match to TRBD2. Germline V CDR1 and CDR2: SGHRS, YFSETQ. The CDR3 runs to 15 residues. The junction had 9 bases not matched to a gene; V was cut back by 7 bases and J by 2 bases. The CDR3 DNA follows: TGCGCCAGCGGTACCGGGACTAGACACACAGATACGCAGTATTTT. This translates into CASGTGTRHTDTQYF.

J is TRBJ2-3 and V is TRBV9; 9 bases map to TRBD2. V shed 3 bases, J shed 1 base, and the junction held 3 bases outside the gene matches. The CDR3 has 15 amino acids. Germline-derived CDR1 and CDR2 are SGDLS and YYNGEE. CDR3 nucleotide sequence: TGTGCCAGCAGCGCCATAGCGGGAGGCACAGATACGCAGTATTTT. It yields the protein CASSAIAGGTDTQYF.

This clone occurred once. CDR3 residues: CASSEVRRGGYF. The CDR3 DNA follows: TGTGCCAGCAGTGAAGTGAGGAGGGGGGGGTACTTC. The chain carries TRBV6-1 and TRBJ2-7, with D perhaps TRBD2 (7 bases). The V end lost 1 base, the J end lost 12 bases, and 13 bases lay between the germline ends. Germline CDR1 is MNHNS and CDR2 is SASEGT. The CDR3 has 12 residues.

CDR3: CASTGTGTYEQYF. Written as DNA, the CDR3 is TGTGCCAGCACCGGGACAGGAACCTACGAGCAGTACTTC. The chain has TRBV3-1 (or the pseudogene TRBV3-2) and TRBJ2-7; 8 nucleotides match TRBD1. Germline CDR1 is LGHDT and CDR2 is YNNKEL (reference sequence). This CDR3 contains 13 residues. After removal of 7 bases from V and 2 bases from J, the junction contained 4 bases not matched to a gene.

CDR3 sequence: CAWSQAGGADTQYF. In nucleotides, the CDR3 is TGTGCCTGGAGTCAGGCGGGAGGGGCAGATACGCAGTATTTT. The chain combines TRBV30 with TRBJ2-3; TRBD2 matches 9 bases. Germline assignment: CDR1 GTSNPN and CDR2 SVGIG (reference sequence). V trimming: 2 bases; J trimming: 4 bases; junction bases outside the gene matches: 4. The CDR3 extends over 14 amino acids.

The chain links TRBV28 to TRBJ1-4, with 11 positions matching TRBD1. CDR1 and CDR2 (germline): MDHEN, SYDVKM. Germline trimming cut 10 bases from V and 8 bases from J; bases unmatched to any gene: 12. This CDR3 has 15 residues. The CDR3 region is CATGQGALGEEKLFF. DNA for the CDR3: TGTGCCACCGGACAGGGGGCGCTGGGAGAGGAAAAACTGTTTTTT.

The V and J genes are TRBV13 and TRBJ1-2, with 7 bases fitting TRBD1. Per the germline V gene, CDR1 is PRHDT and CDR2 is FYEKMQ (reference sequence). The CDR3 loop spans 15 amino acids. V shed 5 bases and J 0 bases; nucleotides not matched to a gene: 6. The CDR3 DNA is TGTGCCAGCAGCCTCCGGGACAGAACTAACTATGGCTACACCTTC. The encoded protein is CASSLRDRTNYGYTF.

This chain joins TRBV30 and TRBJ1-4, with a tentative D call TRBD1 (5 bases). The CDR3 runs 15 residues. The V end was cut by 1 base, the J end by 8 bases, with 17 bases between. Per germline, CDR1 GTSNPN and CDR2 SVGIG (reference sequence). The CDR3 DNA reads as TGTGCCTGGAGTGCCGGCGGGGGTGGGTGGGAAAAACTGTTTTTT. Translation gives CAWSAGGGGWEKLFF.

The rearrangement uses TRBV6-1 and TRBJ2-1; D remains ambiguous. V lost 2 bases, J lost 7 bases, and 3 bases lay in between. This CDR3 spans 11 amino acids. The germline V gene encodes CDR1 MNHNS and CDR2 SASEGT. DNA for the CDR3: TGTGCCAGCAGTGAATTAAATGAGCAGTTCTTC. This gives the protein CASSELNEQFF.

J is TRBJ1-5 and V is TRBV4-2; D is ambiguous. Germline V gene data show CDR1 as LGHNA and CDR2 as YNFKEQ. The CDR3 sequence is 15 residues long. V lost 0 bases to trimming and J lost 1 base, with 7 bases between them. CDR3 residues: CASSQELTSNQPQHF. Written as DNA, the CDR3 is TGTGCCAGCAGCCAAGAACTTACCAGCAATCAGCCCCAGCATTTT.

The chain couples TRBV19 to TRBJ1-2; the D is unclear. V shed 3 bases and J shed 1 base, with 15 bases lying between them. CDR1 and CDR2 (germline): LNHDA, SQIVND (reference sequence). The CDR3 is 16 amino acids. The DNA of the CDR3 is TGTGCCAGTAGTATGCGGGAGGCAGGATTTAACTATGGCTACACCTTC. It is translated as CASSMREAGFNYGYTF.

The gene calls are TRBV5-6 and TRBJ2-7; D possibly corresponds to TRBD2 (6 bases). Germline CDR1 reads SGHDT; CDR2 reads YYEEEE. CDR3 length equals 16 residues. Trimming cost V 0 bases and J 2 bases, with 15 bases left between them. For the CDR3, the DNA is TGTGCCAGCAGCTTGGCCATTGGCGGGGCTACCTACGAGCAGTACTTC. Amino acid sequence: CASSLAIGGATYEQYF.

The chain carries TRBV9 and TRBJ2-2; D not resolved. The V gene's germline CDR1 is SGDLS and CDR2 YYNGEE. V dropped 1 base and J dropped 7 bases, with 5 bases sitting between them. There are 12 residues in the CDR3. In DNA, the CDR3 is TGTGCCAGCAGCGTAATCGGCGGGGAGCTGTTTTTT. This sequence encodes CASSVIGGELFF. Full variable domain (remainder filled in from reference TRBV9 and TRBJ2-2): DSGVTQTPKHLITATGQRVTLRCSPRSGDLSVYWYQQSLDQGLQFLIQYYNGEERAKGNILERFSAQQFPDLHSELNLSSLELGDSALYFCASSVIGGELFFGEGSRLTVL.

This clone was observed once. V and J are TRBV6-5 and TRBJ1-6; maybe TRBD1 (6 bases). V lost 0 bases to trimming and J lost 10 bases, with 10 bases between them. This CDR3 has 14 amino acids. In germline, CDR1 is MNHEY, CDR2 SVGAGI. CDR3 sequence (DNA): TGTGCCAGCAGTTACTCGACCAGGGGCTCACCCCTCCACTTT. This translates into CASSYSTRGSPLHF.

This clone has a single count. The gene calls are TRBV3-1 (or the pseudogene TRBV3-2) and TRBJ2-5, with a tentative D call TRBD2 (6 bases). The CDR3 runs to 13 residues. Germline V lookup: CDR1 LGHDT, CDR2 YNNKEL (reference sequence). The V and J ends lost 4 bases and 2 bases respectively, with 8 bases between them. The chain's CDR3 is CASSLSGQETQYF. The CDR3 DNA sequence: TGTGCCAGCAGCCTTAGCGGACAAGAGACCCAGTACTTC.

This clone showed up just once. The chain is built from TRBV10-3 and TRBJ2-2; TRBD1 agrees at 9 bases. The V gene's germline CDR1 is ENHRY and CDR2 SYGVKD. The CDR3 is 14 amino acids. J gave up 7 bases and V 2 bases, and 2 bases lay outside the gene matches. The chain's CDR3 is CAISETGGLGELFF. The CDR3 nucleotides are TGTGCCATCAGTGAGACAGGGGGCCTCGGGGAGCTGTTTTTT.

The CDR3 spells CASSLGLWGDTEAFF. CDR3 sequence (DNA): TGTGCCAGCAGCTTAGGTTTATGGGGGGACACTGAAGCTTTCTTT. The J gene is TRBJ1-1, the V gene TRBV7-9, with a possible D match to TRBD1 (5 bases). This CDR3 is 15 amino acids long. CDR1 and CDR2 (germline): SEHNR, FQNEAQ (reference sequence). V lost 1 base and J lost 3, with 12 bases in between.

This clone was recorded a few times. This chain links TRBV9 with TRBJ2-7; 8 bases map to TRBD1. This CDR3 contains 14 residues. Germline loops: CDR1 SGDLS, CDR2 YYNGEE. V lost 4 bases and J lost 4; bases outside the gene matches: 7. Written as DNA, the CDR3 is TGTGCCAGCAGCCCACAGGGGGACGGTTACGAGCAGTACTTC. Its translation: CASSPQGDGYEQYF. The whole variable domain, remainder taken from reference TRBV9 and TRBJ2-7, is DSGVTQTPKHLITATGQRVTLRCSPRSGDLSVYWYQQSLDQGLQFLIQYYNGEERAKGNILERFSAQQFPDLHSELNLSSLELGDSALYFCASSPQGDGYEQYFGPGTRLTVT.

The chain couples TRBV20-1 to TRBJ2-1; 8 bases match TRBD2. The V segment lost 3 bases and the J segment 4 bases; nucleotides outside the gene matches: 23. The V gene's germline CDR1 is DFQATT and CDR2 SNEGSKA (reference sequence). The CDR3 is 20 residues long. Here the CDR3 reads CSASGGGVSGKNPSYNEQFF. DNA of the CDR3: TGCAGTGCTAGTGGGGGTGGGGTTAGCGGGAAGAACCCTTCGTACAATGAGCAGTTCTTC.

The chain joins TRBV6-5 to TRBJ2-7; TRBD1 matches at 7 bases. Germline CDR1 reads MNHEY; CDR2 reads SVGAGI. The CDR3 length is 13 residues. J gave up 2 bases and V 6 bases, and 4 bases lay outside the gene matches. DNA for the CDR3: TGTGCCAGCAGCCCAGGGACAGCCTACGAGCAGTACTTC. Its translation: CASSPGTAYEQYF.

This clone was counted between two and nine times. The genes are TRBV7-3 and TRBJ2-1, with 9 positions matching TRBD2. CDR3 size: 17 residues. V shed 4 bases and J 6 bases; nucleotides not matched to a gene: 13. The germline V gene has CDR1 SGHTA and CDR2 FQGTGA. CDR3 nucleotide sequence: TGTGCCAGCAGCTCAGACCCTAGCGGGATGGGGGGCAATGAGCAGTTCTTC. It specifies CASSSDPSGMGGNEQFF.

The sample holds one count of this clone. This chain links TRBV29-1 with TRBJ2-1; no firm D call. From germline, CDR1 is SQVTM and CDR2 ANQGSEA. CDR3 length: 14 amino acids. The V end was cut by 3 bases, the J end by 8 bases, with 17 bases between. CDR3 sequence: CSVEKATLGDEQFF. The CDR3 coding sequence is TGCAGCGTTGAGAAAGCCACGTTGGGCGATGAGCAGTTCTTC.